This T cell receptor beta chain came from a study of PD-1 blockade in classical Hodgkin lymphoma. The CDR3 consists of 14 residues. V lost 7 bases, J lost 2 bases, and 4 bases stayed unmatched. The V gene's germline CDR1 is MGHDK and CDR2 SYGVNS. The method was immunoSEQ multiplex PCR; TCRdb's version includes in-frame clones alone and lacks a portion of them. The sample carries roughly 140,000 clones, about 81% recorded once. Study-level points and caveats: Prior therapy or disease activity may underlie the repertoire differences, whose causes remain undefined.

All trial patients relapsed after autologous stem cell transplantation. Complete response, partial response or progressive disease was recorded as best response. A single count supports this clone. Antigen specificity is unknown. The sequencing used peripheral blood mononuclear cells (PBMCs), collected before the second cycle of nivolumab. The sequence derives from a human donor with classical Hodgkin lymphoma. The chain employs TRBV25-1 and TRBJ2-7; 11 nucleotides align to TRBD2. The CDR3 bases are TGTGCCAGCACCCCGACTAGCGGGGCCTACGAGCAGTACTTC. Translated: CASTPTSGAYEQYF.